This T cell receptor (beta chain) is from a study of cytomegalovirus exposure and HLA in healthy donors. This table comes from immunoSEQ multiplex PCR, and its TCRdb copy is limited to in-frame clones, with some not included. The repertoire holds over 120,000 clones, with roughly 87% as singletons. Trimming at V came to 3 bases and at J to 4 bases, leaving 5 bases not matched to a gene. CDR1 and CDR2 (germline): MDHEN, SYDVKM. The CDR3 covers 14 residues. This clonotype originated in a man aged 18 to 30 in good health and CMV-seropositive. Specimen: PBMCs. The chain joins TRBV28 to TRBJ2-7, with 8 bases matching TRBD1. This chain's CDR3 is CASSFAGQEYEQYF. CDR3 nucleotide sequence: TGTGCCAGCAGTTTCGCGGGACAGGAGTACGAGCAGTACTTC. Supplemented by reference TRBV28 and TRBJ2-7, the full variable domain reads DVKVTQSSRYLVKRTGEKVFLECVQDMDHENMFWYRQDPGLGLRLIYFSYDVKMKEKGDIPEGYSVSREKKERFSLILESASTNQTSMYLCASSFAGQEYEQYFGPGTRLTVT.